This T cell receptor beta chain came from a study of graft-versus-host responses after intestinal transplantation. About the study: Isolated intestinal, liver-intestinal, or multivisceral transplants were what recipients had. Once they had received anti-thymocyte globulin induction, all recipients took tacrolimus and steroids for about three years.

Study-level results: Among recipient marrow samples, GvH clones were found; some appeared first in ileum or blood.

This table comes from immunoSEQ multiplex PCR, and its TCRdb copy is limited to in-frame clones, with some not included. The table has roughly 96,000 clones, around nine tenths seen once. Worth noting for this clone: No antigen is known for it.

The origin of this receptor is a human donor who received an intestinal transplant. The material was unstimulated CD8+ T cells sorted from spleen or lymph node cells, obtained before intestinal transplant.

The CDR3 DNA reads TGTGCCAGCAGCTTGGGGACCGGACTAGGTTTCAATGAGCAGTTCTTC. Its translation is CASSLGTGLGFNEQFF. The gene calls are TRBV5-6 and TRBJ2-1; TRBD2 agrees at 7 bases. The V and J ends lost 0 bases and 6 bases, in that order; junction bases with no gene match: 9. The V gene's germline CDR1 is SGHDT and CDR2 YYEEEE. This CDR3 is built from 16 residues.